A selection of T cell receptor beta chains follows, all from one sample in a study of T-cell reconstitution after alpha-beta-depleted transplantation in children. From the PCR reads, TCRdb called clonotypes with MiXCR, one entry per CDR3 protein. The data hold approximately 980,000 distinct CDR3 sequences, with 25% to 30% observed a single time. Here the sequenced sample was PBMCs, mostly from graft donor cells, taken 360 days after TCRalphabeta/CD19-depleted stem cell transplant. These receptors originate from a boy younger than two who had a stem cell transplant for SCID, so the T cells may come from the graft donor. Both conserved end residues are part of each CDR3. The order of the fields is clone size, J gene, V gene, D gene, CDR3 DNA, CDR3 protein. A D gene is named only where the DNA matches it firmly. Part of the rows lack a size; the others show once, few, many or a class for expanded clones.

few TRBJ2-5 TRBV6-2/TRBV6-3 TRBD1 TGTGCCAGCAGTTATTTGACAGGGAAAGAGACCCAGTACTTC CASSYLTGKETQYF
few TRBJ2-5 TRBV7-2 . TGTGCCAGCAGCTCCAATCCAGGGGACCAAGAGACCCAGTACTTC CASSSNPGDQETQYF
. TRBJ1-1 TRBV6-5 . TGTGCCAGCAGTTACGGACCAAGAGGTAACACTGAAGCTTTCTTT CASSYGPRGNTEAFF
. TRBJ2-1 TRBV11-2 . TGTGCCAGCAGCTTCCGGTACCCCTACAATGAGCAGTTCTTC CASSFRYPYNEQFF
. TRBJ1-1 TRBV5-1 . TGCGCCAGCAGCTCTGGCGACAACTTTGGGACTGAAGCTTTCTTT CASSSGDNFGTEAFF
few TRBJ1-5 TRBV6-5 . TGTGCCAGCAGTTACTCGGGGGCCCTCAATCAGCCCCAGCATTTT CASSYSGALNQPQHF
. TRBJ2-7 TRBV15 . TGTGCCACCAGCAGAGACCCTGACAGCTACTACGAGCAGTACTTC CATSRDPDSYYEQYF
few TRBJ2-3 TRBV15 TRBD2 TGTGCCACCAGCAGAGATCCGGGCGGGAGCTCAGATACGCAGTATTTT CATSRDPGGSSDTQYF
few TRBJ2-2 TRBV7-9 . TGTGCCAGCAGCTTAGATCCCGGAGGGAACACCGGGGAGCTGTTTTTT CASSLDPGGNTGELFF
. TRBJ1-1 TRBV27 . TGTGCCAGCAGTATCCTCGGGGCATCGGACACTGAAGCTTTCTTT CASSILGASDTEAFF
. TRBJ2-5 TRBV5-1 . TGCGCCAGCAGCTTGGAAGGCCTAGCGTCTGTGGAGACCCAGTACTTC CASSLEGLASVETQYF
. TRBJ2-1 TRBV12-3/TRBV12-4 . TGTGCCAGCAGTTTATGGCAGGGGATGGGCTCCTACAATGAGCAGTTCTTC CASSLWQGMGSYNEQFF
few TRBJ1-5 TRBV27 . TGTGCCAGCCGAAAGGGGGGGAGGTACGGCAATCAGCCCCAGCATTTT CASRKGGRYGNQPQHF
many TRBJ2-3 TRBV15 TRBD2 TGTGCCACCAGCAGAGTACTAGCGGGGGGACATACGCAGTATTTT CATSRVLAGGHTQYF
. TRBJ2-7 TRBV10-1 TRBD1 TGCGCCAGCAGCGGAGTGGGACAGGGCCAGTACTTC CASSGVGQGQYF
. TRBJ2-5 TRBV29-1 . TGCAGCGTTGCCCCCCGCAAAACGGGGGCCCAGAGTGGAGAGACCCAGTACTTC CSVAPRKTGAQSGETQYF
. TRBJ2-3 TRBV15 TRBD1 TGTGCCACCAGCAGAGGTGAGGGGACAGCCTACACAGATACGCAGTATTTT CATSRGEGTAYTDTQYF
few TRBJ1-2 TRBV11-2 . TGTGCCAGCAGCCGGGAGGAGACCTATGGCTACACCTTC CASSREETYGYTF
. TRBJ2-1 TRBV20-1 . TGCAGTGTACGCGTTAAGATGAGGGATGAGCAGTTCTTC CSVRVKMRDEQFF
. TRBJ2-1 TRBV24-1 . TGTGCCACCAGTTTTCAGGGCGGACCCTACAATGAGCAGTTCTTC CATSFQGGPYNEQFF
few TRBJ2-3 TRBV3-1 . TGTGCCAGCAGCCAAGCTTTGAATACGCAGTATTTT CASSQALNTQYF
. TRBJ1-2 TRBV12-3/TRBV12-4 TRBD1 TGTGCCAGCAGTGTACAGGGGGCGGATGGCTACACCTTC CASSVQGADGYTF
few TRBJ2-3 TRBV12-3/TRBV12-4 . TGTGCCAGCAGCCAAGATGCCAAGGCCACAGATACGCAGTATTTT CASSQDAKATDTQYF
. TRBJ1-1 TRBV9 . TGTGCCAGCAGCTCCCCGGGGCTGGGCACTGAAGCTTTCTTT CASSSPGLGTEAFF
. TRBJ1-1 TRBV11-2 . TGTGCCAGCACTAGGACAGCGAACACTGAAGCTTTCTTT CASTRTANTEAFF
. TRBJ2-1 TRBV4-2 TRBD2 TGTGCCAGCAGCCAAGAGCCCTCGACTAGCGGAATAGAGCAGTTCTTC CASSQEPSTSGIEQFF
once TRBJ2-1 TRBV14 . TGTGCCAGCAGCGAAGATATAGGACCCAATGAGCAGTTCTTC CASSEDIGPNEQFF
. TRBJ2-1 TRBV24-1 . TGTGCCACCAGTGATTGGACAGCGAGGGGCAATGAGCAGTTCTTC CATSDWTARGNEQFF
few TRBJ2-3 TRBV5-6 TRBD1 TGTGCCAGCAGCTCGGGACAGAACATCCCCCGCACAGATACGCAGTATTTT CASSSGQNIPRTDTQYF
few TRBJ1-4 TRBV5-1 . TGCGCCAGCAGCCTGGACGGGAAGGGTAATGAAAAACTGTTTTTT CASSLDGKGNEKLFF
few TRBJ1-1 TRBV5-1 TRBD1 TGCGCCAGCAGCATGGGACTCTACGGACAGGGAATGAACACTGAAGCTTTCTTT CASSMGLYGQGMNTEAFF
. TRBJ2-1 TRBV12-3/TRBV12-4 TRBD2 TGTGCCAGCAGTTTCCGTCCCGGGACTAGCGGGGGGGCCGGTGAGCAGTTCTTC CASSFRPGTSGGAGEQFF
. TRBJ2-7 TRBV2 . TGTGCCAGCAGTGTTGGGGGACTTACAGGGAAAGCCTACGAGCAGTACTTC CASSVGGLTGKAYEQYF
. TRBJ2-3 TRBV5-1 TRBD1 TGCGCCAGCAGTGACAGGGTACGCACAGATACGCAGTATTTT CASSDRVRTDTQYF
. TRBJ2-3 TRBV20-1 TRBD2 TGCAGTGCACCCTCCGGGGGGAGCACAGATACGCAGTATTTT CSAPSGGSTDTQYF
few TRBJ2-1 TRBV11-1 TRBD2 TGTGCCAGCAGCGTTATTACCGGACTAGCGGGGGGGGACAGCTCCTACAATGAGCAGTTCTTC CASSVITGLAGGDSSYNEQFF
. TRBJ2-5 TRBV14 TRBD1 TGTGCCAGCAGGACAAATACAGGGGCCCGGCGGGAGACCCAGTACTTC CASRTNTGARRETQYF
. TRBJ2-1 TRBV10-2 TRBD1 TGCGCCAGCAGGATAGGGGGCCCCCGAGACAATGAGCAGTTCTTC CASRIGGPRDNEQFF
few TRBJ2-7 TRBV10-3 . TGTGCCATCAGGGAGGGTTTGGCCTACGAGCAGTACTTC CAIREGLAYEQYF
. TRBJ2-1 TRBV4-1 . TGCGCCAGCAGCCCAGGCCCCGCCGGGACACTAACAAATGAGCAGTTCTTC CASSPGPAGTLTNEQFF
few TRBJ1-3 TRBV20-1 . TGCAGTGCTAGATATGCGGGGGGGTACGGAAACACCATATATTTT CSARYAGGYGNTIYF
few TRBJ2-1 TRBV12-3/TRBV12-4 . TGTGCCAGCAGACTTGGGCGGGGTCCCTACAATGAGCAGTTCTTC CASRLGRGPYNEQFF
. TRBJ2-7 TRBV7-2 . TGTGCCAGCAGCTTATCGGCACCACCCTCCTACGAGCAGTACTTC CASSLSAPPSYEQYF
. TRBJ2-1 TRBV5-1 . TGCGCCAGCAGCTTGGCTTTCCCTATCCACTCCTACAATGAGCAGTTCTTC CASSLAFPIHSYNEQFF
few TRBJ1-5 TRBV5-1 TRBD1 TGCGCCAGCAGCTCCACAGGGGCCGTCAATCAGCCCCAGCATTTT CASSSTGAVNQPQHF
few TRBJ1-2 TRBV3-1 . TGTGCCAGCAGCCCTAGGGGGAGTGGCTACACCTTC CASSPRGSGYTF
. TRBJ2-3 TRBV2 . TGTGCCAGCAGTGAACCGCTCAGCACAGATACGCAGTATTTT CASSEPLSTDTQYF
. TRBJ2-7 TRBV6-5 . TGTGCCAGCAGTTACGGACCGCTCAGCTCCTACGAGCAGTACTTC CASSYGPLSSYEQYF
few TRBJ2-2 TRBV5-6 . TGTGCCAGCAGCGGGGTGATCACCGGGGAGCTGTTTTTT CASSGVITGELFF
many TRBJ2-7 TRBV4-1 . TGCGCCAGCAGCCAAGATTACGGGTACTACGAGCAGTACTTC CASSQDYGYYEQYF
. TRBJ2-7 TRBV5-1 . TGCGCCAGCAGCTTGGGTGCCAAAAATCCCTACGAGCAGTACTTC CASSLGAKNPYEQYF
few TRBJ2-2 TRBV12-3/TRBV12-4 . TGTGCCAGCAGTTTAACTCTCCCGAGGACCGGGGAGCTGTTTTTT CASSLTLPRTGELFF
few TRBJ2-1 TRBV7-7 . TGTGCCAGCAGCCCCCGTGGACTTCCGGAGGATGAGCAGTTCTTC CASSPRGLPEDEQFF
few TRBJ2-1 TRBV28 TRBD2 TGTGCCAGCAGTTTACTAGCGGGGGGGCGAGGTGAGCAGTTCTTC CASSLLAGGRGEQFF
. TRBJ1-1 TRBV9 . TGTGCCAGCAGCGTAGCTCTGACAGGTTCCACTGAAGCTTTCTTT CASSVALTGSTEAFF